This T cell receptor (beta chain) was sequenced for a study of blood T cells in healthy people across ages (dated by TCRdb to 2014 to 2015). For context, the study as a whole: In model experiments, template switching captured about one uniquely barcoded TCR beta cDNA molecule for every two T cells. Age-related changes in TCR beta repertoire diversity were measured in the study by deep sequencing normalized with unique cDNA molecular identifiers. Four age groups were formed from the donors: young (average approximately 15 years), middle-aged (around 39), aged (62) and long-lived (around 82). To avoid experimental bias, donors of different ages were randomly spread across the sequencing lanes. Using the same blood draw, the study looked at two additional independent replicas of 1 million unique cDNA reads for two donors, one aged 18 to 30 and the other aged 80 or older.

Overall results and qualifications from the work: Conclusive comparison of naive and antigen-experienced compartments was prevented by the profiling of bulk unsorted PBMCs. Compared with the aged group, more naive CD4+ T cells, fewer expanded clones and increased TCR diversity were shown by the long-lived group, suggesting age selection. Donor CMV infection status was unknown, potentially confounding age-related changes in expanded clonotypes. Estimates of total diversity based on one million sequenced T cells were regarded as lower bounds and as underestimates. As age increased, observed TCR beta diversity per million T cells dropped in a roughly linear way, and a significant reduction was already evident by age around 41. There was a strong correlation between observed TCR beta diversity and the percentage of naive T cells measured by flow cytometry.

With regard to this clonotype: The antigen this receptor binds is unknown. The record has no base qualities; no much larger clone is one base away.

The roughly 38 donors, aged roughly 6 to 100 years, were systemically healthy Caucasian individuals from Russia. Each donor gave approximately 9.3 milliliters of peripheral blood, collected into EDTA-treated Vacutainer tubes. Ficoll-Paque density-gradient centrifugation was used to isolate PBMCs, with at least 6 million per sample. Total RNA was extracted from PBMCs with Trizol reagent, with at least 6 micrograms obtained per sample. For every donor, flow cytometry on a PBMC aliquot measured the percentage of naive CD45RAhigh/CD27high T cells. V was cut back by 1 base and J by 0 bases, leaving a gap of 6 bases between them. The germline V gene specifies KGHSH as CDR1 and LQKENI as CDR2. The CDR3 holds 14 amino acids from the cysteine to the phenylalanine. Just CDR3 DNA is preserved here, 42 bases in frame from base 1. Library prep was done by 5' RACE. The listed sequencing device is Illumina HiSeq 2500. A second about 6 to 11 cycle PCR used a sample-barcoded 5' primer and a J-beta primer mix. A template-switch 5' adaptor carrying 12 random nucleotides introduced a unique molecular identifier onto each TCR beta cDNA molecule. At least 2.5 million CDR3-containing paired-end reads were obtained from each sample. First-strand cDNA was synthesized from all RNA with the Mint cDNA synthesis kit, primed by a TRBC-specific oligonucleotide. Following uracil-DNA glycosylase treatment, all cDNA underwent a first 18-cycle PCR with the universal primers M1SS and BC2_uni_R. The paper's processing steps were these. Normalization of each sample was performed by random selection of 1 million high-quality reads, each carrying a distinct molecular identifier. Reads with shared molecular identifiers were discarded instead of being binned into consensus sequences. MiTCR, run with a Q25 quality threshold and the strictest error-elimination algorithm, handled CDR3 identification, clonotype clustering and error correction. Lower-bound total TCR beta diversity was estimated with a nonparametric unseen species model using Euler transformation. TCRdb's own reprocessing of the public reads used fastp at Q25 and MiXCR and kept productive beta chains. Identical CDR3 proteins give one entry, which carries the most common genes and DNA. TCRdb's processing, not the study's, gives the V and J calls here. This sample lists about 1.6 million distinct CDR3 sequences; roughly 32% were detected once. The ten largest clones take up about 11% of the sample.

This receptor was obtained from a woman aged 25 to 39 in good health. The sequenced material came from blood. The chain was built from TRBV18 and TRBJ2-5; the D gene remains uncertain. Here is the DNA: TGTGCCAGCTCACCACGGCACAACCAAGAGACCCAGTACTTC. Its product reads: CASSPRHNQETQYF. Joined to the reference TRBV18 and TRBJ2-5 proteins, this CDR3 gives the full variable domain: NAGVMQNPRHLVRRRGQEARLRCSPMKGHSHVYWYRQLPEEGLKFMVYLQKENIIDESGMPKERFSAEFPKEGPSILRIQQVVRGDSAAYFCASSPRHNQETQYFGPGTRLLVL.